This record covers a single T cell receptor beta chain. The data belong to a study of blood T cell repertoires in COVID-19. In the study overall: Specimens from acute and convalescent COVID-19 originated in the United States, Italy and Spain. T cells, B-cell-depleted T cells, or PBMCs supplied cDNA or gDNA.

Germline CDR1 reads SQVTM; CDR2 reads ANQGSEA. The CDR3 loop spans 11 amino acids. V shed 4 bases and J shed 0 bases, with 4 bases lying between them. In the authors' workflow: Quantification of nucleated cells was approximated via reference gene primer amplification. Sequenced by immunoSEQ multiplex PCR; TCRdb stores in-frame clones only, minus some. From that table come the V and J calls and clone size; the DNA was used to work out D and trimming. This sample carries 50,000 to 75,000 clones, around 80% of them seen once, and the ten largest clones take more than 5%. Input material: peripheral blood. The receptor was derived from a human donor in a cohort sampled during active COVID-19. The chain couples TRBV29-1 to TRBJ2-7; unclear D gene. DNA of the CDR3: TGCAGCGTTGTCCTCTCCTACGAGCAGTACTTC. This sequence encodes CSVVLSYEQYF.